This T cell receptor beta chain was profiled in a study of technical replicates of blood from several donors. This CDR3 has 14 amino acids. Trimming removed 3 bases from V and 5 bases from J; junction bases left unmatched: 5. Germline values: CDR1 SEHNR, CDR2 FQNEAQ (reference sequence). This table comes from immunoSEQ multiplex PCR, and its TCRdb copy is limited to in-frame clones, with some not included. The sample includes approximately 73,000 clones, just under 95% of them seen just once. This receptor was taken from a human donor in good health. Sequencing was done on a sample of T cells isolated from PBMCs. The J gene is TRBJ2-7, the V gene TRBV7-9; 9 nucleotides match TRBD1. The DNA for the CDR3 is TGTGCCAGCAGCTTGGGACAGGGATTGGACGAGCAGTACTTC. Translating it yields CASSLGQGLDEQYF.